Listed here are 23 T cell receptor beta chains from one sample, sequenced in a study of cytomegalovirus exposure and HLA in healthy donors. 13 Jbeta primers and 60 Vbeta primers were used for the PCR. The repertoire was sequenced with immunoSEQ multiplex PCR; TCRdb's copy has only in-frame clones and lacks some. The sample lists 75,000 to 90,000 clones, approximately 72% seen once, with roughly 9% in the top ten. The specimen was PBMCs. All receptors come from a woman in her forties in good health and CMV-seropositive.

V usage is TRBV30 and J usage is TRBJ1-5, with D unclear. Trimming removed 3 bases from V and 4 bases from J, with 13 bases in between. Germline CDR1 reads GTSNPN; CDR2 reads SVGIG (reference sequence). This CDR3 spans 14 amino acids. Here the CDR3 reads CAWSASPRNQPQHF. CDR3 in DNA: TGTGCCTGGAGCGCATCCCCCAGGAATCAGCCCCAGCATTTT. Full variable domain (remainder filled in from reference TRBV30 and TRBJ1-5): SQTIHQWPATLVQPVGSPLSLECTVEGTSNPNLYWYRQAAGRGLQLLFYSVGIGQISSEVPQNLSASRPQDRQFILSSKKLLLSDSGFYLCAWSASPRNQPQHFGDGTRLSIL.

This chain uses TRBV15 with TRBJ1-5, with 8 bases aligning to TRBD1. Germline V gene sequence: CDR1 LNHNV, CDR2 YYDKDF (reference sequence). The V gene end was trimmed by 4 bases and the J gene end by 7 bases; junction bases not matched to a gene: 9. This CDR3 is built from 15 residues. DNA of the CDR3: TGTGCCACCAGCACCTGGACAGGGAAGTGGCAGCCCCAGCATTTT. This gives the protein CATSTWTGKWQPQHF.

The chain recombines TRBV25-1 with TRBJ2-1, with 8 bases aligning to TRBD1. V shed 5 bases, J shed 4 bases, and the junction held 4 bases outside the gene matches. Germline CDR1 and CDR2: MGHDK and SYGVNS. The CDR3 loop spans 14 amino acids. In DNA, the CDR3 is TGTGCCAGCAGTCGGACAGGGCAATACAATGAGCAGTTCTTC. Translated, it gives CASSRTGQYNEQFF.

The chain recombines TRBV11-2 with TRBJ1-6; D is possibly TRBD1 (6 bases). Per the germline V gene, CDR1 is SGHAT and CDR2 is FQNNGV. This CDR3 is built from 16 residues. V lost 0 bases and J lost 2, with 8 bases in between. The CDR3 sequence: CASSLDPGAYNSPLHF. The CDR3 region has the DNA TGTGCCAGCAGCTTAGATCCAGGGGCCTATAATTCACCCCTCCACTTT.

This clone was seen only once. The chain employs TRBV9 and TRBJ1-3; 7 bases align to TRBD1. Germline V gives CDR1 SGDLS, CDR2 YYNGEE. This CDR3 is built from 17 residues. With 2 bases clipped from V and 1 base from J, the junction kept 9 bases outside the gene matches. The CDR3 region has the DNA TGTGCCAGCAGCGTCTCCGGGACAGCAGATTCTGGAAACACCATATATTTT. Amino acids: CASSVSGTADSGNTIYF.

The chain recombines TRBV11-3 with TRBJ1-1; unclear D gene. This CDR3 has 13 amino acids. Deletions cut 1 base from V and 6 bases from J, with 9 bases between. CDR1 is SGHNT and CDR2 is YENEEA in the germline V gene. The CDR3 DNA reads TGTGCCAGCAGCTTAGGTGTGGCGGCTGAAGCTTTCTTT. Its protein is CASSLGVAAEAFF.

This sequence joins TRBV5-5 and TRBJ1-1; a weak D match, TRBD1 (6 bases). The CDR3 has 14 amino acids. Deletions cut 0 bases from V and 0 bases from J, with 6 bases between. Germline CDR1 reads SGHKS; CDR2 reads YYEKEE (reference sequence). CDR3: CASSLDRVNTEAFF. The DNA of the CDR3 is TGTGCCAGCAGCTTGGACAGGGTGAACACTGAAGCTTTCTTT. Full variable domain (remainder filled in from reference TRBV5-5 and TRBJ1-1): DAGVTQSPTHLIKTRGQQVTLRCSPISGHKSVSWYQQVLGQGPQFIFQYYEKEERGRGNFPDRFSARQFPNYSSELNVNALLLGDSALYLCASSLDRVNTEAFFGQGTRLTVV.

The CDR3 DNA is TGTGCTAGTGGCCCGCCCCGGGACGGGAGGGAAACTGAAGCTTTCTTT. Encoded protein: CASGPPRDGRETEAFF. The chain couples TRBV12-5 to TRBJ1-1; D perhaps matches TRBD1 (5 bases). V lost 6 bases and J lost 5, with 22 bases in between. Germline V CDR1 and CDR2: LGHNT, FRNRAP. The CDR3 runs 16 residues. Full variable domain (rest looked up from reference TRBV12-5 and TRBJ1-1): DARVTQTPRHKVTEMGQEVTMRCQPILGHNTVFWYRQTMMQGLELLAYFRNRAPLDDSGMPKDRFSAEMPDATLATLKIQPSEPRDSAVYFCASGPPRDGRETEAFFGQGTRLTVV.

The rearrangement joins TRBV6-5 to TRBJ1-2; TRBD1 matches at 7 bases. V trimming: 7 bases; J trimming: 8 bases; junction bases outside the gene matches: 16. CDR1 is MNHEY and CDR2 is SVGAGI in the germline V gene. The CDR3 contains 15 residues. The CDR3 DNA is TGTGCCAGCAACGCGAGGGACAGCCGATCGGGAGGCTACACCTTC. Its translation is CASNARDSRSGGYTF.

The CDR3, as DNA: TGTGCCAGCCGAATAACAGGGGAAACTGAAGCTTTCTTT. It codes for CASRITGETEAFF. The V gene is TRBV6-1, the J gene TRBJ1-1, with 7 positions matching TRBD1. This CDR3 has 13 residues. V trimming: 8 bases; J trimming: 5 bases; junction bases outside the gene matches: 8. Germline V gene data show CDR1 as MNHNS and CDR2 as SASEGT.

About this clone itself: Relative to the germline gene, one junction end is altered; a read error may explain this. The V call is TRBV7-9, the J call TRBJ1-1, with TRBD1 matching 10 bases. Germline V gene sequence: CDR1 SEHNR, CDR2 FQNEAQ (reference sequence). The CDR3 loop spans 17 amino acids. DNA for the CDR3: TGTTCCAGCAGCTATGACAGGGGGCGCGTTGGGGGCACTGAAGCTTTCTTT. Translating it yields CSSSYDRGRVGGTEAFF.

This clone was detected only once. In DNA, the CDR3 is TGCGCCAGCAGCCAAGAGGAGCGGACTACGCAGTATTTT. Its protein product is CASSQEERTTQYF. The chain couples TRBV4-3 to TRBJ2-3; D is possibly TRBD2 (5 bases). Deletions cut 0 bases from V and 8 bases from J, with 9 bases between. Germline V gives CDR1 LGHNA, CDR2 YSLEER. This CDR3 comprises 13 residues.

CDR3 sequence reads: CASSVGGPPFQETQYF. The CDR3 coding sequence is TGTGCCAGCAGCGTTGGCGGCCCACCCTTCCAAGAGACCCAGTACTTC. This chain connects TRBV9 to TRBJ2-5; D ambiguous. This CDR3 spans 16 amino acids. V dropped 2 bases and J dropped 1 base, with 15 bases sitting between them. Germline CDR1 and CDR2: SGDLS and YYNGEE.

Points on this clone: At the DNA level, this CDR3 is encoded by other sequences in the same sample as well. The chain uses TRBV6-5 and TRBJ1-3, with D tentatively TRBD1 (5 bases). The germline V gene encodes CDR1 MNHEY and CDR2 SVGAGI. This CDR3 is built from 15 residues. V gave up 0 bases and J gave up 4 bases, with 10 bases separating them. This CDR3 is CASSYSGGSGNTIYF. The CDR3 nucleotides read TGTGCCAGCAGTTACTCCGGGGGTAGCGGAAACACCATATATTTT.

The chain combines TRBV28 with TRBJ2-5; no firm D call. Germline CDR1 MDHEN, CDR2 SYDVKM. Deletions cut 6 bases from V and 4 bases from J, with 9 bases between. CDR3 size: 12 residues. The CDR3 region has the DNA TGTGCCAGCAGACGGAGACCAGAGACCCAGTACTTC. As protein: CASRRRPETQYF.

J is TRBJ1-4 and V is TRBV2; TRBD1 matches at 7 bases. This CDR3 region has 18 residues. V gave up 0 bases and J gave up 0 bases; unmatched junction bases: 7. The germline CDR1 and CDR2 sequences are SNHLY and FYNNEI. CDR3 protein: CASSEATGQVTTNEKLFF. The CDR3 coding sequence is TGTGCCAGCAGTGAAGCGACCGGACAGGTGACAACTAATGAAAAACTGTTTTTT. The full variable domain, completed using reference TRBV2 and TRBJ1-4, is EPEVTQTPSHQVTQMGQEVILRCVPISNHLYFYWYRQILGQKVEFLVSFYNNEISEKSEIFDDQFSVERPDGSNFTLKIRSTKLEDSAMYFCASSEATGQVTTNEKLFFGSGTQLSVL.

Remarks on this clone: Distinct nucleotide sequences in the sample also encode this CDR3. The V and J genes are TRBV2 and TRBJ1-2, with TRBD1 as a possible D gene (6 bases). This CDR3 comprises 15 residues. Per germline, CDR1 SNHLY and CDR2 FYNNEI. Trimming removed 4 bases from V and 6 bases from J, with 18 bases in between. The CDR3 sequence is CASSVETGQKNGYTF. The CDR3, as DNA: TGTGCCAGCAGTGTTGAGACAGGACAGAAGAATGGCTACACCTTC.

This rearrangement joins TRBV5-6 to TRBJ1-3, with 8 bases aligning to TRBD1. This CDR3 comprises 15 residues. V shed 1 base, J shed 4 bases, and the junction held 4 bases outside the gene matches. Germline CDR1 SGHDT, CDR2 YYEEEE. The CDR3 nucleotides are TGTGCCAGCAGCTTGAGACAGGGGAAAGGAAACACCATATATTTT. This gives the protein CASSLRQGKGNTIYF.

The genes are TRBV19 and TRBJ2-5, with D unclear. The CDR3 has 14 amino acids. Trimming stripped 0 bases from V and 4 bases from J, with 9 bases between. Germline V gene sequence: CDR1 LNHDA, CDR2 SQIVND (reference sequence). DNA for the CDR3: TGTGCCAGTAGTATAGATCCCGGTGGAGAGACCCAGTACTTC. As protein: CASSIDPGGETQYF.

CDR3 in amino acids: CASSPRIRDTYGYTF. DNA for the CDR3: TGTGCCAGCAGTCCCCGAATCAGGGACACCTATGGCTACACCTTC. The chain couples TRBV7-9 to TRBJ1-2, with D possibly being TRBD1 (6 bases). V dropped 6 bases and J dropped 4 bases, with 18 bases sitting between them. The CDR3 has 15 residues. Germline assignment: CDR1 SEHNR and CDR2 FQNEAQ (reference sequence).

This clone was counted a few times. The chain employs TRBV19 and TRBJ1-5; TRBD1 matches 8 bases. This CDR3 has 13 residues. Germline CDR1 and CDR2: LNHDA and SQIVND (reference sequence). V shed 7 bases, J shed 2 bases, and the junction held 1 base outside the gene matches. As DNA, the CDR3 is TGTGCCAGTATGGGACAGGGCAATCAGCCCCAGCATTTT. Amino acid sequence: CASMGQGNQPQHF. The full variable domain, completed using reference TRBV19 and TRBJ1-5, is DGGITQSPKYLFRKEGQNVTLSCEQNLNHDAMYWYRQDPGQGLRLIYYSQIVNDFQKGDIAEGYSVSREKKESFPLTVTSAQKNPTAFYLCASMGQGNQPQHFGDGTRLSIL.

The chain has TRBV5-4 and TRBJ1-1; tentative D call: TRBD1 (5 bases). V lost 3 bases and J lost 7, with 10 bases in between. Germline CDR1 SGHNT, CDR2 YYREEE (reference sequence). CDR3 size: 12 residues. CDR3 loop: CASSSRGGEAFF. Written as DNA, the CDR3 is TGTGCCAGCAGCTCCCGCGGGGGTGAAGCTTTCTTT.

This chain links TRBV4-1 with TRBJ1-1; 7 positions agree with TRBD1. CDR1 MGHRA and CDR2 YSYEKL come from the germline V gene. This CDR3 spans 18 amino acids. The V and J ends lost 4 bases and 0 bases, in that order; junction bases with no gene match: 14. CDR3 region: CASSRAQGGLSMNTEAFF. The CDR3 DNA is TGCGCCAGCAGCCGAGCTCAGGGGGGACTTTCTATGAACACTGAAGCTTTCTTT.